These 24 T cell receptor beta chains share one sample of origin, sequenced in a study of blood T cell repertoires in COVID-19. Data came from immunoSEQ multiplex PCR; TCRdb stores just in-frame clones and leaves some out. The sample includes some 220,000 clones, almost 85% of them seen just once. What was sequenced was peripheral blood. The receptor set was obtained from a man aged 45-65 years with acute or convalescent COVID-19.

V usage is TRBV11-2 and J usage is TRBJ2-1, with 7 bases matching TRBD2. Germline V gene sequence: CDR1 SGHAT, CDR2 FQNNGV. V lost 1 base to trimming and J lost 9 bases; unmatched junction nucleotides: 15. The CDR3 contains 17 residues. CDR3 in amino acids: CASSLVISGLPQGEQFF. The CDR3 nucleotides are TGTGCCAGCAGCTTAGTAATTTCGGGACTACCCCAGGGTGAGCAGTTCTTC.

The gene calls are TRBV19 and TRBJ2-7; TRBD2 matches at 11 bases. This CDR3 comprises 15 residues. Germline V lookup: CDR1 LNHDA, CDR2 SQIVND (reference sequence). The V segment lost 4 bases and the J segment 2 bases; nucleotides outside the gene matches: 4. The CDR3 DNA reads TGTGCCAGTAGTAAACCGGGACTAGCGGCCTACGAGCAGTACTTC. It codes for CASSKPGLAAYEQYF.

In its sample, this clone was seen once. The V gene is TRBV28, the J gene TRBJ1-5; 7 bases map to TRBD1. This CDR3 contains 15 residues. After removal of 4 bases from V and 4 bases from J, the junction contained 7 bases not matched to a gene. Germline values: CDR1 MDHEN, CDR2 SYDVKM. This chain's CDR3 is CASSSTGFGNQPQHF. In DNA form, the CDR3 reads TGTGCCAGCAGTTCGACAGGGTTTGGGAATCAGCCCCAGCATTTT.

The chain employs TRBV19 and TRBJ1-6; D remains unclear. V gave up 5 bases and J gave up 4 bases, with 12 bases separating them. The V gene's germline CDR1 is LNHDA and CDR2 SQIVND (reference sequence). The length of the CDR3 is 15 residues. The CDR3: CASSERGLYNSPLHF. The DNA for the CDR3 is TGTGCCAGTAGTGAGCGGGGTTTGTATAATTCACCCCTCCACTTT.

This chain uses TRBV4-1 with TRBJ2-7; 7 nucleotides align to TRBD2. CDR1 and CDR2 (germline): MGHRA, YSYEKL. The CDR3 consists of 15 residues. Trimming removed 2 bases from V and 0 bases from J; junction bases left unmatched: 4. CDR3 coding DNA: TGCGCCAGCAGCCAATCCAGGACTAGCTCCTACGAGCAGTACTTC. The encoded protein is CASSQSRTSSYEQYF.

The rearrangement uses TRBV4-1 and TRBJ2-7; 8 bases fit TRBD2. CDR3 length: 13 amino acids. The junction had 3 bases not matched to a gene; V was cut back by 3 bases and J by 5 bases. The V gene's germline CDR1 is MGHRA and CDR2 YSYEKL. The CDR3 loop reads CASSHRGGDEQYF. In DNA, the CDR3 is TGCGCCAGCAGCCATCGGGGGGGCGACGAGCAGTACTTC.

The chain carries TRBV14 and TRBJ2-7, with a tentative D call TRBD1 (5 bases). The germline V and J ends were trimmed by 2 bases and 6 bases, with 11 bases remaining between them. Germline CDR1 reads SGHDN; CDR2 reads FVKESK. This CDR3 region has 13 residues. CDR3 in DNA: TGTGCCAGCAGCCAATTAATGGGGCGCGAGCAGTACTTC. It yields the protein CASSQLMGREQYF.

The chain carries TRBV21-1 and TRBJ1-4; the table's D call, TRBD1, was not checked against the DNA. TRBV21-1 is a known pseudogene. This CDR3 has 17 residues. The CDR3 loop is CASSAYRGYGSNEKLFF. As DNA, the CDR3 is TGTGCCAGCAGCGCGTACAGGGGGTACGGTTCTAATGAAAAACTGTTTTTT.

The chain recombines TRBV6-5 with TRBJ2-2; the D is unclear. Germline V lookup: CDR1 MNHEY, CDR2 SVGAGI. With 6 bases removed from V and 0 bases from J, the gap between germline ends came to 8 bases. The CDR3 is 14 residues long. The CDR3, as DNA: TGTGCCAGCAGGGTCCTAGCGAACACCGGGGAGCTGTTTTTT. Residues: CASRVLANTGELFF.

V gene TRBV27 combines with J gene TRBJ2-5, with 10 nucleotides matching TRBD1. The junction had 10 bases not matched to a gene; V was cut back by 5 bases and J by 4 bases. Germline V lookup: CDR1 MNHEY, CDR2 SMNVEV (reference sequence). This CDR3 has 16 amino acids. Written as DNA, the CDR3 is TGTGCCAGCAGTACATGGACAGGGGGTTTGGCAGAGACCCAGTACTTC. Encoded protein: CASSTWTGGLAETQYF.

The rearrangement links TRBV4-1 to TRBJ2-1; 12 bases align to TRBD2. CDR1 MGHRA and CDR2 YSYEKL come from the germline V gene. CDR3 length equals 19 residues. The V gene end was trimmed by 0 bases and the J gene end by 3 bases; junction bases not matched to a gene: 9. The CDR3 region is CASSQEPGLAGVIYNEQFF. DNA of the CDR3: TGCGCCAGCAGCCAAGAGCCGGGACTAGCGGGTGTCATCTACAATGAGCAGTTCTTC.

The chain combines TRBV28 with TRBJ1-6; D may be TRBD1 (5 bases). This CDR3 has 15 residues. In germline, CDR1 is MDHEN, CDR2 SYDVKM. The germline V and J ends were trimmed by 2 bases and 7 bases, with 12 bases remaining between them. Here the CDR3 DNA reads TGTGCCAGCAGTTTAAACGCAGGGAGGAATTCACCCCTCCACTTT. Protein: CASSLNAGRNSPLHF. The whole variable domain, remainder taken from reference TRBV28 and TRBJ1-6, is DVKVTQSSRYLVKRTGEKVFLECVQDMDHENMFWYRQDPGLGLRLIYFSYDVKMKEKGDIPEGYSVSREKKERFSLILESASTNQTSMYLCASSLNAGRNSPLHFGNGTRLTVT.

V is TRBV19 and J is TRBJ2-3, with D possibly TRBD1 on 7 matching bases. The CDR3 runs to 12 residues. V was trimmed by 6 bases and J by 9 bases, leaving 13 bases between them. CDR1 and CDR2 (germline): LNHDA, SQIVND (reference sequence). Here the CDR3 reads CASRYRGGTQYF. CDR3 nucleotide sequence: TGTGCCAGTAGATACAGGGGAGGCACGCAGTATTTT.

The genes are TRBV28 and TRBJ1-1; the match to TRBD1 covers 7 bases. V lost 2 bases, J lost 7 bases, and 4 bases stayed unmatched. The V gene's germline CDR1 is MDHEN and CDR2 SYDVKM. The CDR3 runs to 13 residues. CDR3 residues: CASSLGAGGEAFF. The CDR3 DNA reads TGTGCCAGCAGTTTAGGGGCAGGGGGTGAAGCTTTCTTT.

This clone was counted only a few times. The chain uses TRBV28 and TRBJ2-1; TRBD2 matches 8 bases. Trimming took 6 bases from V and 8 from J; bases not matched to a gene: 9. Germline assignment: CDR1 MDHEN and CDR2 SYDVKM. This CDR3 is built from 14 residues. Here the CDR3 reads CASSLQREFDEQFF. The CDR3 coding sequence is TGTGCCAGCAGCCTTCAGCGGGAGTTCGATGAGCAGTTCTTC.

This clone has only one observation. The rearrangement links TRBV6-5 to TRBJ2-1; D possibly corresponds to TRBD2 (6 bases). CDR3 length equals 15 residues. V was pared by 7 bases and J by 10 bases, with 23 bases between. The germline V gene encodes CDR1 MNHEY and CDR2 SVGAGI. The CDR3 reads CASTQRRLDYSEQFF. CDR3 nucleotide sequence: TGTGCCAGCACCCAAAGGAGACTAGACTATAGCGAGCAGTTCTTC.

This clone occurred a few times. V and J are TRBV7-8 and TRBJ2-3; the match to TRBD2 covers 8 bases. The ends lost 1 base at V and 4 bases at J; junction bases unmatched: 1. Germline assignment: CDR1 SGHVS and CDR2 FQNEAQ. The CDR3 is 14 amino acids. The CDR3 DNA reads TGTGCCAGCAGCTTAGAAGCGGGGGCAGATACGCAGTATTTT. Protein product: CASSLEAGADTQYF.

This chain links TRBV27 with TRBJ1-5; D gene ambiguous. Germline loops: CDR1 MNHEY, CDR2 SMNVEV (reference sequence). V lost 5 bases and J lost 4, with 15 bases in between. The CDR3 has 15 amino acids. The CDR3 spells CASSRGLESNQPQHF. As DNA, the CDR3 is TGTGCCAGCAGTCGGGGTCTTGAATCTAATCAGCCCCAGCATTTT.

The CDR3 protein is CASSQDLFLTRGNYEQYF. The CDR3 nucleotides read TGTGCCAGCAGCCAAGATCTTTTTCTAACTCGGGGAAACTACGAGCAGTACTTC. The chain joins TRBV3-1 (or the pseudogene TRBV3-2) to TRBJ2-7; perhaps TRBD2 as D (5 bases). The CDR3 covers 18 residues. V was trimmed by 0 bases and J by 3 bases, leaving 21 bases between them. CDR1 and CDR2 from the germline V gene are LGHDT and YNNKEL (reference sequence).

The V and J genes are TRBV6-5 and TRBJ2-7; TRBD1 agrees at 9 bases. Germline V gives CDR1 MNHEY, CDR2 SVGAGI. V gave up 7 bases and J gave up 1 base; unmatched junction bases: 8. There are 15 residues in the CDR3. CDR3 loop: CASTWGGTGSYEQYF. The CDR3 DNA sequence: TGTGCCAGCACCTGGGGAGGGACAGGGTCCTACGAGCAGTACTTC.

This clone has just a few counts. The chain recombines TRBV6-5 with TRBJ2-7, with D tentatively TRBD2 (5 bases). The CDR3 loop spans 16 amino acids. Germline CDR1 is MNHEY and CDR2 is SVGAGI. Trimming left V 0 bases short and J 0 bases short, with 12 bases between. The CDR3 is CASSYSVATNSYEQYF. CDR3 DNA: TGTGCCAGCAGTTACTCGGTAGCGACCAACTCCTACGAGCAGTACTTC.

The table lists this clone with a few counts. Here the CDR3 DNA reads TGCGCCAGCAGGGGACAGGGTATCAACACTGAAGCTTTCTTT. This translates into CASRGQGINTEAFF. The chain recombines TRBV10-2 with TRBJ1-1, with 9 bases fitting TRBD1. The CDR3 has 14 amino acids. The V segment lost 6 bases and the J segment 2 bases; nucleotides outside the gene matches: 4. The germline gives CDR1 WSHSY, CDR2 SAAADI.

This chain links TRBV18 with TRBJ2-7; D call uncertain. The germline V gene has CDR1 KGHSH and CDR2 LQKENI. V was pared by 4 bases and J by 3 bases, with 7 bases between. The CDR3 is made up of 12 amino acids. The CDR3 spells CASSRADYEQYF. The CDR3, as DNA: TGTGCCAGCTCACGGGCAGACTACGAGCAGTACTTC. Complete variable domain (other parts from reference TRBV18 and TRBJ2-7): NAGVMQNPRHLVRRRGQEARLRCSPMKGHSHVYWYRQLPEEGLKFMVYLQKENIIDESGMPKERFSAEFPKEGPSILRIQQVVRGDSAAYFCASSRADYEQYFGPGTRLTVT.

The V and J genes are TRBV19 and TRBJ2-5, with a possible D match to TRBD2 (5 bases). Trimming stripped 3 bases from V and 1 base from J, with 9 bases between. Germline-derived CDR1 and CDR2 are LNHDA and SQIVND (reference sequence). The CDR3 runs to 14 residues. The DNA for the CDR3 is TGTGCCAGTAGTATCGCCGGGATCCAAGAGACCCAGTACTTC. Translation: CASSIAGIQETQYF.